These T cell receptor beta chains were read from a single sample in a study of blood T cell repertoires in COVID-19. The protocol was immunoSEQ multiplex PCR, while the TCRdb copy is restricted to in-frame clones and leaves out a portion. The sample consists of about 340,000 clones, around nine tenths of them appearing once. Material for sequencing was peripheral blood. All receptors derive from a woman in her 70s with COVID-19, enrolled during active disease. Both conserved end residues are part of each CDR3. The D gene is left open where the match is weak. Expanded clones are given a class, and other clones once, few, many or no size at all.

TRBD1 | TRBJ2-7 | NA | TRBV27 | TGTGCCAGCAGTCCGACAGGGGCCTACGAGCAGTACTTC | CASSPTGAYEQYF
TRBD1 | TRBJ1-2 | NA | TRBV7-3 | TGTGCCAGCAGCGTCGAACAGGGGGCTGGGCCTGGAGGCTACACCTTC | CASSVEQGAGPGGYTF
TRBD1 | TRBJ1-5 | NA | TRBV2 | TGTGCCAGCAGTAAATATGTAGGGACAGTTAGCAATCAGCCCCAGCATTTT | CASSKYVGTVSNQPQHF
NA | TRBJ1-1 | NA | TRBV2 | TGTGCCAGCAGTGGTTGGGGCGGCTCGAACACTGAAGCTTTCTTT | CASSGWGGSNTEAFF
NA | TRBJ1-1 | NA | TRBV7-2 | TGTGCCAGCAGCTTCCGAGGGGGACAGAACACTGAAGCTTTCTTT | CASSFRGGQNTEAFF
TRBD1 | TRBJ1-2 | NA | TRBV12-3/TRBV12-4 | TGTGCCAGCAGTTTAGCGGGACAGTATGGCTACACCTTC | CASSLAGQYGYTF
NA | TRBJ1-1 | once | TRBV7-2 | TGTGCCAGCAGACCCCCCAGGGTGAACACTGAAGCTTTCTTT | CASRPPRVNTEAFF
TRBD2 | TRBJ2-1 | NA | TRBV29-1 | TGCAGCGCAGCGGGGGGGTCCTACAATGAGCAGTTCTTC | CSAAGGSYNEQFF
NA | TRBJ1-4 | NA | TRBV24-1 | TGTGCCACCGGCGACGCGACGGGGTTGAATGAAAAACTGTTTTTT | CATGDATGLNEKLFF
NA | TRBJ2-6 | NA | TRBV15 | TGTGCCACCAGGATCGGAGGCTGGGCCAACGTCCTGACTTTC | CATRIGGWANVLTF
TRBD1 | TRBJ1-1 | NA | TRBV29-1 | TGCAGCGTTGTTGATACAGGGGGCATCACTGAAGCTTTCTTT | CSVVDTGGITEAFF
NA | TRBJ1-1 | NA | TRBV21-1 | TGTGCCAGCAGCAAAACTGTCACAGACATGAACACTGAAGCTTTCTTT | CASSKTVTDMNTEAFF
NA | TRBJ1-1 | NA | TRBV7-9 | TGTGCCAGCAGCTTATACGGGGGCACTGAAGCTTTCTTT | CASSLYGGTEAFF
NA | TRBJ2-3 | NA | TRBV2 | TGTGCCAGCAGTGTAGTAGATACGCAGTATTTT | CASSVVDTQYF
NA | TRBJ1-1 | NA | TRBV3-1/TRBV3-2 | TGTGCCAGCAGCCTCGAGACGGGGAGGGAGCTGCACACTGAAGCTTTCTTT | CASSLETGRELHTEAFF
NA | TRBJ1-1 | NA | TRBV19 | TGTGCCAGTAGTCCCCAGGGGACTGAAGCTTTCTTT | CASSPQGTEAFF
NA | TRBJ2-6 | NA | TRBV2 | TGTGCCAGCAGTGAGAGCTCTGGGGCCAACGTCCTGACTTTC | CASSESSGANVLTF
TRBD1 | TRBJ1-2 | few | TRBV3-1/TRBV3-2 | TGTGCCAGCAGCCACCGGGACAGGACTTCTAACTATGGCTACACCTTC | CASSHRDRTSNYGYTF
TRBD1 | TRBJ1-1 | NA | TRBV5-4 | TGTGCCAGCAGCTTAGGGGGCGGGACTGAAGCTTTCTTT | CASSLGGGTEAFF
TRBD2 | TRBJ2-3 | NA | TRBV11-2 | TGTGCCAGCAGCCGGGGGGGGCTTGAGGATACGCAGTATTTT | CASSRGGLEDTQYF
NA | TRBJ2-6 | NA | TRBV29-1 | TGCAGCGTTACAGGTCCCGGGGCCAACGTCCTGACTTTC | CSVTGPGANVLTF
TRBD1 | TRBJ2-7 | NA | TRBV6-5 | TGTGCCAGCAGCCCCTGGACAGGTTCCTACGAGCAGTACTTC | CASSPWTGSYEQYF
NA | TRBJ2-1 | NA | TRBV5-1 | TGCGCCAGCAAGAGTAGAGACAATGAGCAGTTCTTC | CASKSRDNEQFF
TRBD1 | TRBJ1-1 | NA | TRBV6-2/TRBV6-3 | TGTGCCAGCAGTTCCGTCCCGACAGGGCGCTACACTGAAGCTTTCTTT | CASSSVPTGRYTEAFF
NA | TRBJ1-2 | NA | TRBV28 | TGTGCCAGTTACAGGGCATATAACTATGGCTACACCTTC | CASYRAYNYGYTF
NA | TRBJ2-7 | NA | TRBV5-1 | TGCGCCAGCAGCTTATGGGACAACTCCTACGAGCAGTACTTC | CASSLWDNSYEQYF
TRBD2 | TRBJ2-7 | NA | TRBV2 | TGTGCCAGCAGGGTAAGGACTAGCGGGGGAAATGAGCAGTACTTC | CASRVRTSGGNEQYF
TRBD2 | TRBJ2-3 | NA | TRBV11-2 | TGTGCCAGCAGCTTAGCTAGCGGGGTCCTCACAGATACGCAGTATTTT | CASSLASGVLTDTQYF
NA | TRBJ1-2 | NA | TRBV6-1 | TGTGCCAGCAGTGCCAATGGGCCAGGCTATGGCTACACCTTC | CASSANGPGYGYTF
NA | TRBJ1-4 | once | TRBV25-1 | TGTGCCAGCTCCGTAGGGGTCAATGAAAAACTGTTTTTT | CASSVGVNEKLFF
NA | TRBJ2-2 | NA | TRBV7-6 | TGTGCCAGCAGCTTATTGCTCGCGACCGGGGAGCTGTTTTTT | CASSLLLATGELFF
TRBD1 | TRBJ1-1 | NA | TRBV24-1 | TGTGCCACCAGTGACGCCCGGGGGACAGGGAAGGTTTTCTTT | CATSDARGTGKVFF
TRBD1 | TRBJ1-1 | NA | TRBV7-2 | TGTGCCAGCAGCTTCCCGGACAGGGGCGCTGAAGCTTTCTTT | CASSFPDRGAEAFF
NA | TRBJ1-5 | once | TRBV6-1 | TGTGCCAGCAGTGAAGGGGCAGGGCCAGGGGCTAGGCCCCAGCATTTT | CASSEGAGPGARPQHF
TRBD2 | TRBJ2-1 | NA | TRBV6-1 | TGTGCCAGCAGTGAAGGGCGGGGGGTTTACAATGAGCAGTTCTTC | CASSEGRGVYNEQFF
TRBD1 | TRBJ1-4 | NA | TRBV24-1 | TGTGCCACCAACAGGGGATATAATGAAAAACTGTTTTTT | CATNRGYNEKLFF
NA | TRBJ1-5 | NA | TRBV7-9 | TGTGCCAGCAGCTTAGGAGGGGGAGCTCAGCCCCAGCATTTT | CASSLGGGAQPQHF
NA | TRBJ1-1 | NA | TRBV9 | TGTGCCAGCAGCACGAGCAGGCTGACTGAAGCTTTCTTT | CASSTSRLTEAFF
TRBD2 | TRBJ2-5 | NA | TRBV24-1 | TGTGCCACCAGTGATACCCGACTAGCGGGGGGGCTAGAGACCCAGTACTTC | CATSDTRLAGGLETQYF
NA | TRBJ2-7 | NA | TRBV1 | NA | CTVGRGNEQYF
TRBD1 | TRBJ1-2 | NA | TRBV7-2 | TGTGCCAGCAGCCTAGACAGGGCCGGCTACACCTTC | CASSLDRAGYTF
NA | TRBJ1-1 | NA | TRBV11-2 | TGTGCCAGCAGCTTTACCCCGACAGGCCTAATGAACACTGAAGCTTTCTTT | CASSFTPTGLMNTEAFF
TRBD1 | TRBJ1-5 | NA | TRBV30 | TGTGCCTGGAACAGGGGGCTCAATCAGCCCCAGCATTTT | CAWNRGLNQPQHF
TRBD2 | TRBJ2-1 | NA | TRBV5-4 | TGTGCCAGCAGCTCCCAGGGAGCGGGGGACCCGGGGGAGCAGTTCTTC | CASSSQGAGDPGEQFF
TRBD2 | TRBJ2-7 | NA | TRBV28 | TGTGCCAGCAGTTCATTAGCGGGGGTTCCCTCCTACGAGCAGTACTTC | CASSSLAGVPSYEQYF
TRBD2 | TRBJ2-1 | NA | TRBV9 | TGTGCCAGCAGCGGCAGCGGGGGGGTTTACAATGAGCAGTTCTTC | CASSGSGGVYNEQFF
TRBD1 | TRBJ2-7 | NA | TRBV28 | TGTGCCAGCAGTTTGGAACAGGGGGTTTCCTACGAGCAGTACTTC | CASSLEQGVSYEQYF
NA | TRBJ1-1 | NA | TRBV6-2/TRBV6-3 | TGTGCCAGCAGTCGTCAGGGACTCGGAGCTTTCTTT | CASSRQGLGAFF
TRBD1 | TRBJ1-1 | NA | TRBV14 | TGTGCCAGCAGCCTAAGTCATCAACACAGGGGATTGGGAGCTTTCTTT | CASSLSHQHRGLGAFF
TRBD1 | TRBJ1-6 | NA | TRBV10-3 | TGTGCCATCAGTGATAACAGGGGATCCTCACCCCTCCACTTT | CAISDNRGSSPLHF
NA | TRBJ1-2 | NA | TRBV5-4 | TGTGCCAGCAGCTTGGATAACAGGGTTTGGAACTATGGCTACACCTTC | CASSLDNRVWNYGYTF
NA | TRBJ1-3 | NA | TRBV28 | TGTGCCAGCACCGGCCCCACAGGGCTAGGTGGAAACACCATATATTTT | CASTGPTGLGGNTIYF
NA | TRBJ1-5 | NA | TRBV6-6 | TGTGCCAGCAGACCGGACAGTAGCAATCAGCCCCAGCATTTT | CASRPDSSNQPQHF
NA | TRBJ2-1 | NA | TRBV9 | TGTGCCAGCAGCGTAGCCCACACTAGCCCAGGTGAGCAGTTCTTC | CASSVAHTSPGEQFF
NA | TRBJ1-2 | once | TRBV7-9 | TGTGCCAGCAGCTTATCGGGGAACAACTATGGCTACACCTTC | CASSLSGNNYGYTF
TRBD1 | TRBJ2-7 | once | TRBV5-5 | TGTGCCAGCAGCCATCCGGGACAGGGAATCTACGAGCAGTACTTC | CASSHPGQGIYEQYF